The rows below give T cell receptor beta chains drawn from one sample of a study of monozygotic twins with cystic fibrosis. TCRdb keeps only in-frame clones here, not all; method: immunoSEQ multiplex PCR. The sample consists of 30,000 to 35,000 clones, just over 95% of them appearing once. Sequencing was performed on blood. The receptors stem from a girl aged 2-10 years with cystic fibrosis. CDR3s include the opening cysteine and the closing phenylalanine or tryptophan. D genes are given only for firm matches. Clone size is stated in some rows and not others, as once, few, many or a class when expanded.

cdr3_nt: TGCGCCAGCAGCCAAGATCCAGGCCAGGGGGCATTTGATACGCAGTATTTT
cdr3_aa: CASSQDPGQGAFDTQYF
d_call: TRBD1
j_call: TRBJ2-3
clone_size: once
v_call: TRBV4-1

cdr3_nt: TGTGCCAGCAGTTCCCCAGGGGCGAGGACTGAAGCTTTCTTT
cdr3_aa: CASSSPGARTEAFF
d_call: .
j_call: TRBJ1-1
clone_size: once
v_call: TRBV28

cdr3_nt: TGTGCCTGGAGTGCAACTAGCTCTGGCCCCCTCGGGGAGCTGTTTTTT
cdr3_aa: CAWSATSSGPLGELFF
d_call: .
j_call: TRBJ2-2
clone_size: .
v_call: TRBV30

cdr3_nt: TGCGCCAGCAGCTTCGACCTAAAATCACCCCTCCACTTT
cdr3_aa: CASSFDLKSPLHF
d_call: .
j_call: TRBJ1-6
clone_size: .
v_call: TRBV5-1

cdr3_nt: TGTGCCAGTAGTTCGGACTATTACAATGAGCAGTTCTTC
cdr3_aa: CASSSDYYNEQFF
d_call: .
j_call: TRBJ2-1
clone_size: .
v_call: TRBV19

cdr3_nt: TGTGCCAGCAGTCCGGGTTGGGCAGCCTCCTACGAGCAGTACTTC
cdr3_aa: CASSPGWAASYEQYF
d_call: .
j_call: TRBJ2-7
clone_size: .
v_call: TRBV28

cdr3_nt: TGTGCCAGCAGCTCACCTGGAGGGAACTATGGCTACACCTTC
cdr3_aa: CASSSPGGNYGYTF
d_call: .
j_call: TRBJ1-2
clone_size: .
v_call: TRBV7-8

cdr3_nt: TGTGCCTGGAGTGTTGGGACTAGCGGGAGCGGGGAGACCCAGTACTTC
cdr3_aa: CAWSVGTSGSGETQYF
d_call: TRBD2
j_call: TRBJ2-5
clone_size: .
v_call: TRBV30

cdr3_nt: TGTGCCAGCAGCTTAGAGAATCGGGACGAGCAGTACTTC
cdr3_aa: CASSLENRDEQYF
d_call: .
j_call: TRBJ2-7
clone_size: .
v_call: TRBV13

cdr3_nt: TGTGCCAGTAGTCCCGGGATGGGACAGAGGCAGTATTTT
cdr3_aa: CASSPGMGQRQYF
d_call: TRBD1
j_call: TRBJ2-3
clone_size: .
v_call: TRBV19

cdr3_nt: TGCGCCAGCGGGTCGACAGGGAGCTCTGGAAACACCATATATTTT
cdr3_aa: CASGSTGSSGNTIYF
d_call: TRBD1
j_call: TRBJ1-3
clone_size: .
v_call: TRBV10-2

cdr3_nt: TGTGCCAGCAGCTTAATCGGGAATCGAGGGGAGACCCAGTACTTC
cdr3_aa: CASSLIGNRGETQYF
d_call: .
j_call: TRBJ2-5
clone_size: .
v_call: TRBV11-2

cdr3_nt: TGTGCCAGCAGTTTATCAGTAGGGGGGAATCAGCCCCAGCATTTT
cdr3_aa: CASSLSVGGNQPQHF
d_call: .
j_call: TRBJ1-5
clone_size: .
v_call: TRBV27

cdr3_nt: TGTGCCTGGAGTAGCTCGTTAGCGAACTACGAGCAGTACTTC
cdr3_aa: CAWSSSLANYEQYF
d_call: .
j_call: TRBJ2-7
clone_size: .
v_call: TRBV30

cdr3_nt: TGTGCCACCCTGGGGGGGGTATACGAGCAGTACTTC
cdr3_aa: CATLGGVYEQYF
d_call: TRBD2
j_call: TRBJ2-7
clone_size: .
v_call: TRBV6-1

cdr3_nt: TGTGCCAGCAGCCCTAGTCGGAGGGGCTCTATCAATCAGCCCCAGCATTTT
cdr3_aa: CASSPSRRGSINQPQHF
d_call: .
j_call: TRBJ1-5
clone_size: .
v_call: TRBV7-2

cdr3_nt: TGTGCCAGCGAGGACCGGGGCACAGATACGCAGTATTTT
cdr3_aa: CASEDRGTDTQYF
d_call: .
j_call: TRBJ2-3
clone_size: .
v_call: TRBV19

cdr3_nt: TGCGCCAGCAGCTGGTATAAGAGTACTGGGGCCAACGTCCTGACTTTC
cdr3_aa: CASSWYKSTGANVLTF
d_call: .
j_call: TRBJ2-6
clone_size: .
v_call: TRBV5-1